This T cell receptor beta chain was found in a study of shared clonotypes between healthy human individuals. This CDR3 spans 14 amino acids. Per germline, CDR1 SGHTS and CDR2 YDEGEE. TCRdb's copy holds only in-frame clones and misses some; the assay was immunoSEQ multiplex PCR. The sample carries hundreds of thousands of clones, 90% to 96% recorded once. The receptor comes from a woman younger than 45 in good health. Sample: naive CD4+ T cells sorted from blood. Subset here: CD45RA+ positively selected. This chain joins TRBV5-8 and TRBJ2-5; perhaps TRBD1 as D (6 bases). TRBJ2-7 matches the DNA end more closely, so the J call is doubtful. CDR3 coding DNA: TGTGCCAGCAGGTCTACAGGGATCGGATACGAGCAGTACTTC. Amino acid sequence: CASRSTGIGYEQYF.